This is a list of T cell receptor beta chains from one sample in a study of spatial heterogeneity in lung cancer. TCRdb re-called the 5' RACE reads with MiXCR, one entry per CDR3 protein. The data show under 45,000 distinct CDR3 sequences, with just over 7.5% seen just once and 9.4% held by the top ten. The specimen was PBMCs, collected at follow-up. Source of these receptors: a male donor with early-stage non-small cell lung cancer. The CDR3 runs from the conserved cysteine through the conserved F or W. The order of the fields is D gene, V gene, CDR3 length, J gene, clone size, CDR3 protein, CDR3 DNA. D genes are given only for firm matches. A row's size may be missing; if present it is once, few, many or a size class.

d_gene: -
v_gene: TRBV12-3/TRBV12-4
len: 15
j_gene: TRBJ1-5
abundance: many
CDR3aa: CASSLGTDSNQPQHF
CDR3nt: TGTGCCAGCAGTTTAGGTACAGATAGCAATCAGCCCCAGCATTTT

d_gene: -
v_gene: TRBV19
len: 14
j_gene: TRBJ1-4
abundance: many
CDR3aa: CASSISQGREKLFF
CDR3nt: TGTGCCAGTAGTATTTCGCAGGGGAGGGAAAAACTGTTTTTT

d_gene: TRBD1
v_gene: TRBV28
len: 16
j_gene: TRBJ1-5
abundance: many
CDR3aa: CASSSMGQGEDQPQHF
CDR3nt: TGTGCCAGCAGTTCCATGGGACAGGGGGAAGATCAGCCCCAGCATTTT

d_gene: -
v_gene: TRBV19
len: 14
j_gene: TRBJ2-1
abundance: many
CDR3aa: CASSMGQQYNEQFF
CDR3nt: TGTGCCAGTAGTATGGGACAACAATACAATGAGCAGTTCTTC

d_gene: -
v_gene: TRBV29-1
len: 13
j_gene: TRBJ2-6
abundance: few
CDR3aa: CSVRQQGANVLTF
CDR3nt: TGCAGCGTCAGACAGCAAGGGGCCAACGTCCTGACTTTC

d_gene: -
v_gene: TRBV7-9
len: 15
j_gene: TRBJ1-4
abundance: many
CDR3aa: CASSSRGFTNEKLFF
CDR3nt: TGTGCCAGCAGCTCCCGGGGGTTCACTAATGAAAAACTGTTTTTT

d_gene: TRBD1
v_gene: TRBV6-5
len: 16
j_gene: TRBJ2-7
abundance: many
CDR3aa: CASSEQGAGGGYEQYF
CDR3nt: TGTGCCAGCAGTGAGCAGGGGGCAGGGGGCGGATACGAGCAGTACTTC

d_gene: TRBD2
v_gene: TRBV7-2
len: 14
j_gene: TRBJ2-3
abundance: many
CDR3aa: CASSFWTRPDTQYF
CDR3nt: TGTGCCAGCAGCTTCTGGACTAGACCAGATACGCAGTATTTT

d_gene: -
v_gene: TRBV7-9
len: 17
j_gene: TRBJ2-3
abundance: few
CDR3aa: CASSFPVLGRSTDTQYF
CDR3nt: TGTGCCAGCAGCTTCCCGGTCCTGGGGCGGAGCACAGATACGCAGTATTTT

d_gene: -
v_gene: TRBV5-6
len: 14
j_gene: TRBJ1-1
abundance: few
CDR3aa: CASSLVGAGTEAFF
CDR3nt: TGTGCCAGCAGCTTGGTGGGGGCCGGCACTGAAGCTTTCTTT

d_gene: -
v_gene: TRBV29-1
len: 13
j_gene: TRBJ1-2
abundance: -
CDR3aa: CSVFVMEDYGYTF
CDR3nt: TGCAGCGTTTTTGTCATGGAGGACTATGGCTACACCTTC

d_gene: -
v_gene: TRBV6-2/TRBV6-3
len: 16
j_gene: TRBJ1-3
abundance: many
CDR3aa: CASSTVQFFSGNTIYF
CDR3nt: TGTGCCAGCAGTACAGTACAGTTTTTCTCTGGAAACACCATATATTTT

d_gene: -
v_gene: TRBV18
len: 15
j_gene: TRBJ1-2
abundance: many
CDR3aa: CASSLGGGVDYGYTF
CDR3nt: TGTGCCAGCTCCCTCGGCGGGGGCGTAGACTATGGCTACACCTTC

d_gene: TRBD1
v_gene: TRBV2
len: 16
j_gene: TRBJ1-2
abundance: many
CDR3aa: CASYRDRVLRGYGYTF
CDR3nt: TGTGCCAGCTATCGGGACAGGGTTCTTCGTGGCTATGGCTACACCTTC

d_gene: -
v_gene: TRBV6-5
len: 14
j_gene: TRBJ2-2
abundance: many
CDR3aa: CASSRTPNTGELFF
CDR3nt: TGTGCCAGCAGTCGGACGCCGAACACCGGGGAGCTGTTTTTT

d_gene: -
v_gene: TRBV18
len: 15
j_gene: TRBJ2-7
abundance: many
CDR3aa: CASSPSGTRNYEQYF
CDR3nt: TGTGCCAGCTCACCCTCCGGGACAAGAAACTACGAGCAGTACTTC

d_gene: -
v_gene: TRBV9
len: 15
j_gene: TRBJ2-3
abundance: -
CDR3aa: CASSGWGVSTDTQYF
CDR3nt: TGTGCCAGCAGCGGCTGGGGGGTGAGCACAGATACGCAGTATTTT

d_gene: -
v_gene: TRBV21-1
len: 13
j_gene: TRBJ2-1
abundance: many
CDR3aa: CASPRSTYNEQFF
CDR3nt: TGTGCCAGCCCCCGTTCGACATACAATGAGCAGTTCTTC

d_gene: -
v_gene: TRBV6-1
len: 16
j_gene: TRBJ2-2
abundance: -
CDR3aa: CASRQGSLRDTGELFF
CDR3nt: TGTGCCAGCAGGCAGGGGTCCCTAAGGGACACCGGGGAGCTGTTTTTT

d_gene: TRBD1
v_gene: TRBV9
len: 15
j_gene: TRBJ1-4
abundance: -
CDR3aa: CDSSSQQGVAEKLFF
CDR3nt: TGTGACAGCAGCTCCCAACAGGGGGTCGCTGAAAAACTGTTTTTT

d_gene: TRBD1
v_gene: TRBV29-1
len: 15
j_gene: TRBJ1-5
abundance: many
CDR3aa: CSVERGGTGEQPQHF
CDR3nt: TGCAGCGTTGAAAGAGGGGGGACAGGGGAACAGCCCCAGCATTTT

d_gene: TRBD2
v_gene: TRBV20-1
len: 15
j_gene: TRBJ2-1
abundance: many
CDR3aa: CSATFASGEYNEQFF
CDR3nt: TGCAGTGCTACCTTCGCTAGCGGGGAGTACAATGAGCAGTTCTTC

d_gene: -
v_gene: TRBV12-3/TRBV12-4
len: 14
j_gene: TRBJ1-6
abundance: many
CDR3aa: CASSLGQLNSPLHF
CDR3nt: TGTGCCAGCAGCCTAGGACAGCTAAATTCACCCCTCCACTTT

d_gene: -
v_gene: TRBV5-1
len: 13
j_gene: TRBJ2-7
abundance: many
CDR3aa: CASNDPFSYEQYF
CDR3nt: TGCGCCAGCAATGACCCTTTCTCCTACGAGCAGTACTTC

d_gene: -
v_gene: TRBV20-1
len: 14
j_gene: TRBJ2-3
abundance: many
CDR3aa: CSASMMGGADTQYF
CDR3nt: TGCAGTGCTAGTATGATGGGCGGGGCAGATACGCAGTATTTT

d_gene: -
v_gene: TRBV19
len: 15
j_gene: TRBJ2-5
abundance: many
CDR3aa: CASSQGDRAGETQYF
CDR3nt: TGTGCCAGTAGTCAAGGGGACCGCGCTGGGGAGACCCAGTACTTC

d_gene: -
v_gene: TRBV7-9
len: 14
j_gene: TRBJ2-5
abundance: many
CDR3aa: CASSLGGAQETQYF
CDR3nt: TGTGCCAGCAGCTTAGGCGGAGCCCAAGAGACCCAGTACTTC

d_gene: -
v_gene: TRBV7-2
len: 14
j_gene: TRBJ1-6
abundance: few
CDR3aa: CASRPGGRISPLHF
CDR3nt: TGTGCCAGCAGGCCTGGGGGACGGATTTCACCCCTCCACTTT

d_gene: -
v_gene: TRBV7-8
len: 13
j_gene: TRBJ2-5
abundance: medium-sized
CDR3aa: CASSRAQMVTQYF
CDR3nt: TGTGCCAGCAGCCGAGCACAAATGGTGACCCAGTACTTC

d_gene: TRBD1
v_gene: TRBV9
len: 15
j_gene: TRBJ2-5
abundance: many
CDR3aa: CASSPGTAAGETQYF
CDR3nt: TGTGCCAGCAGCCCAGGGACAGCTGCCGGAGAGACCCAGTACTTC

d_gene: TRBD2
v_gene: TRBV12-3/TRBV12-4
len: 14
j_gene: TRBJ2-3
abundance: many
CDR3aa: CASSLRAREGTQYF
CDR3nt: TGTGCCAGCAGTTTGAGGGCCCGGGAGGGTACGCAGTATTTT

d_gene: -
v_gene: TRBV15
len: 12
j_gene: TRBJ1-1
abundance: -
CDR3aa: CATSRTNTEAFF
CDR3nt: TGTGCCACCAGCAGGACGAACACTGAAGCTTTCTTT

d_gene: -
v_gene: TRBV12-3/TRBV12-4
len: 14
j_gene: TRBJ1-1
abundance: many
CDR3aa: CASSLGGLNTEAFF
CDR3nt: TGTGCCAGCAGTTTGGGCGGGTTGAACACTGAAGCTTTCTTT

d_gene: -
v_gene: TRBV6-1
len: 14
j_gene: TRBJ1-2
abundance: -
CDR3aa: CASSELSTAGGYTF
CDR3nt: TGTGCCAGCAGTGAACTCTCCACGGCCGGTGGCTACACCTTC

d_gene: TRBD2
v_gene: TRBV7-8
len: 14
j_gene: TRBJ2-1
abundance: many
CDR3aa: CASSPIAGAFLEFF
CDR3nt: TGTGCCAGCAGCCCCATAGCGGGGGCGTTCTTGGAGTTCTTC

d_gene: -
v_gene: TRBV29-1
len: 11
j_gene: TRBJ1-1
abundance: many
CDR3aa: CSAGTGRGAFF
CDR3nt: TGCAGCGCCGGTACAGGGCGGGGAGCTTTCTTT

d_gene: -
v_gene: TRBV7-9
len: 16
j_gene: TRBJ1-2
abundance: many
CDR3aa: CASSLTSVPTNYGYTF
CDR3nt: TGTGCCAGCAGCTTAACGTCGGTCCCTACGAACTATGGCTACACCTTC

d_gene: -
v_gene: TRBV9
len: 16
j_gene: TRBJ1-2
abundance: many
CDR3aa: CASSSPGQLTNYGYTF
CDR3nt: TGTGCCAGCAGCTCTCCGGGACAACTTACTAACTATGGCTACACCTTC

d_gene: -
v_gene: TRBV7-9
len: 13
j_gene: TRBJ2-7
abundance: many
CDR3aa: CASSSPARYEQYF
CDR3nt: TGTGCCAGCAGCTCCCCGGCCCGCTACGAGCAGTACTTC

d_gene: -
v_gene: TRBV5-5
len: 15
j_gene: TRBJ1-1
abundance: many
CDR3aa: CASSPIGARGTEAFF
CDR3nt: TGTGCCAGCAGCCCAATAGGGGCACGGGGGACTGAAGCTTTCTTT